The 5 T cell receptor beta chains listed next were all sequenced from one sample in a study of cytomegalovirus exposure and HLA in healthy donors. The data were produced by immunoSEQ multiplex PCR, yet TCRdb's version contains in-frame clones alone and is incomplete. The data show around 400,000 clones, 75% to 90% seen once. Sequences were obtained from PBMCs. All receptors come from a woman between 18 and 29 years old in good health and CMV-seronegative.

The chain couples TRBV28 to TRBJ2-3; D uncertain. The CDR3 is 15 residues long. V lost 2 bases to trimming and J lost 7 bases, with 16 bases between them. CDR1 is MDHEN, CDR2 SYDVKM, per germline. CDR3 in DNA: TGTGCCAGCAGTTTAGAAGCGAGTCAGAGAAATACGCAGTATTTT. It yields the protein CASSLEASQRNTQYF.

The chain is built from TRBV19 and TRBJ2-1, with D possibly TRBD1 on 6 matching bases. Germline CDR1 is LNHDA and CDR2 is SQIVND (reference sequence). V was pared by 3 bases and J by 10 bases, with 19 bases between. The CDR3 loop spans 15 amino acids. CDR3 coding DNA: TGTGCCAGTAGTATTCGGCAGGGGCGAGGTGGAGAGCAGTTCTTC. Its translation is CASSIRQGRGGEQFF.

This rearrangement joins TRBV15 to TRBJ1-4; D perhaps matches TRBD1 (6 bases). The CDR3 extends over 14 amino acids. With 8 bases removed from V and 2 bases from J, the gap between germline ends came to 12 bases. From germline, CDR1 is LNHNV and CDR2 YYDKDF (reference sequence). The chain's CDR3 is CATGGVATNEKLFF. CDR3 nucleotide sequence: TGTGCCACCGGGGGCGTTGCGACTAATGAAAAACTGTTTTTT. The full variable domain, in which reference TRBV15 and TRBJ1-4 provide the parts outside the CDR3, is DAMVIQNPRYQVTQFGKPVTLSCSQTLNHNVMYWYQQKSSQAPKLLFHYYDKDFNNEADTPDNFQSRRPNTSFCFLDIRSPGLGDTAMYLCATGGVATNEKLFFGSGTQLSVL.

The chain recombines TRBV6-6 with TRBJ2-7; weak D call: TRBD1 (6 bases). V lost 2 bases and J lost 5, with 13 bases in between. The germline V gene has CDR1 MNHNY and CDR2 SVGAGI (reference sequence). This CDR3 contains 14 residues. The CDR3 coding sequence is TGTGCCAGCAGTTACATACAGGGAAGTAACGAGCAGTACTTC. Its protein is CASSYIQGSNEQYF.

This clone has just a few counts. J is TRBJ2-3 and V is TRBV6-4, with 10 positions matching TRBD2. Trimming cost V 0 bases and J 2 bases; bases outside gene matches: 5. This CDR3 has 17 amino acids. Germline V lookup: CDR1 MRHNA, CDR2 SNTAGT. CDR3 DNA sequence: TGTGCCAGCAGTGACTCGAGCGGGGGGGCCGCCACAGATACGCAGTATTTT. Translation gives CASSDSSGGAATDTQYF.